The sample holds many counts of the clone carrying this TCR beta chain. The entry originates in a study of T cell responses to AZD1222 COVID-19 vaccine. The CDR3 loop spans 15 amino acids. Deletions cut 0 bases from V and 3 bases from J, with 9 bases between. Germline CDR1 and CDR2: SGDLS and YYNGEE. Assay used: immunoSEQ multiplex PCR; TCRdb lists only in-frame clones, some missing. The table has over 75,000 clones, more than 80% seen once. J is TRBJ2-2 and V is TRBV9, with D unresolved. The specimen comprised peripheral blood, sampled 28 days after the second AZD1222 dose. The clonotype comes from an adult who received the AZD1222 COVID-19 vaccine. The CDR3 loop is CASSVVKTHTGELFF. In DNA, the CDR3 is TGTGCCAGCAGCGTAGTTAAAACCCACACCGGGGAGCTGTTTTTT.